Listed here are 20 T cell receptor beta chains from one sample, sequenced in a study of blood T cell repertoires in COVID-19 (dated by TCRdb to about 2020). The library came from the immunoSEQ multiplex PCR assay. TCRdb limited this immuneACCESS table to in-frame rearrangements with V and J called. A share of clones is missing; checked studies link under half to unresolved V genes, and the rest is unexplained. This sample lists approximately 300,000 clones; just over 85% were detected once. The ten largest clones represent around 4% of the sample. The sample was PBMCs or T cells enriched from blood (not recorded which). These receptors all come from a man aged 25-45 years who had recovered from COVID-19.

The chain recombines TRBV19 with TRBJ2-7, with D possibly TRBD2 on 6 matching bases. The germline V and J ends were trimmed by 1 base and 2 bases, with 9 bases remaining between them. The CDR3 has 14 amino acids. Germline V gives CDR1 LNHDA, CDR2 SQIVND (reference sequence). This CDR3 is CASSIGDFTYEQYF. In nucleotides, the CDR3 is TGTGCCAGTAGTATAGGGGACTTCACCTACGAGCAGTACTTC.

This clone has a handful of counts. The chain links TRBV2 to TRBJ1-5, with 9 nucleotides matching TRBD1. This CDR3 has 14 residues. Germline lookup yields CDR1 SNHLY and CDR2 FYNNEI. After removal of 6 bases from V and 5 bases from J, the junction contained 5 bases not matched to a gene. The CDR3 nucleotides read TGTGCCAGCAGAGAAAGACAGGGGGATCAGCCCCAGCATTTT. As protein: CASRERQGDQPQHF.

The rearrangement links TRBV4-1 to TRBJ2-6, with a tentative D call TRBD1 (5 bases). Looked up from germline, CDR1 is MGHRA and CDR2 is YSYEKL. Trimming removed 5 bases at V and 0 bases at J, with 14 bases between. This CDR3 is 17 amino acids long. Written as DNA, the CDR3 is TGCGCCAGCAGCAGGGGCCAAATATACTCTGGGGCCAACGTCCTGACTTTC. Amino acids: CASSRGQIYSGANVLTF.

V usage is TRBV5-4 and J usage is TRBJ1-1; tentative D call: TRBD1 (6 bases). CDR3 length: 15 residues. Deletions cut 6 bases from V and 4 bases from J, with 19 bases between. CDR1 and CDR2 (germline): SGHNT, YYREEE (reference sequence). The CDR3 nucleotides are TGTGCCAGCACCAAGGGGGTCGGGGGGAGCACTGAAGCTTTCTTT. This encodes CASTKGVGGSTEAFF.

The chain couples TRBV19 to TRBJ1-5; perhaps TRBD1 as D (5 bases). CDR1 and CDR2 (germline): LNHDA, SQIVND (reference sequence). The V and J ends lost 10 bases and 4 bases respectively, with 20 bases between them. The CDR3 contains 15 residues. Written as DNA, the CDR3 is TGTGCCACTGCCCAGGGCCGGCTCCCTAATCAGCCCCAGCATTTT. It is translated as CATAQGRLPNQPQHF.

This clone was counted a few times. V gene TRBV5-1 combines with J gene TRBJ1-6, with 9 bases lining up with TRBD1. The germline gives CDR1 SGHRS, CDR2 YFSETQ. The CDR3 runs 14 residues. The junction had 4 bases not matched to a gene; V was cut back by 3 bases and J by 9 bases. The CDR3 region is CASSSTGGGSPLHF. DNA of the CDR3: TGCGCCAGCAGCTCGACAGGGGGAGGTTCACCCCTCCACTTT. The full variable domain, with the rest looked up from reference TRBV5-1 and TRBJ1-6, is KAGVTQTPRYLIKTRGQQVTLSCSPISGHRSVSWYQQTPGQGLQFLFEYFSETQRNKGNFPGRFSGRQFSNSRSEMNVSTLELGDSALYLCASSSTGGGSPLHFGNGTRLTVT.

CDR3 residues: CASSFDSSGGADTQYF. The CDR3 bases are TGTGCCAGCAGTTTCGATAGCAGCGGGGGGGCAGATACGCAGTATTTT. The chain has TRBV28 and TRBJ2-3; TRBD2 agrees at 10 bases. This CDR3 spans 16 amino acids. Trimming removed 3 bases from V and 4 bases from J; junction bases left unmatched: 7. CDR1 is MDHEN, CDR2 SYDVKM, per germline.

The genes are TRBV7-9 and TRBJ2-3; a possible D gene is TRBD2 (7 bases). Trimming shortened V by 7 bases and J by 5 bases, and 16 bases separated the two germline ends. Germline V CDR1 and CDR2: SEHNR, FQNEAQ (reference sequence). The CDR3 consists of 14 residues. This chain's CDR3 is CASKLQGGGDTQYF. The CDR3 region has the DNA TGTGCCAGCAAATTGCAAGGGGGGGGAGATACGCAGTATTTT.

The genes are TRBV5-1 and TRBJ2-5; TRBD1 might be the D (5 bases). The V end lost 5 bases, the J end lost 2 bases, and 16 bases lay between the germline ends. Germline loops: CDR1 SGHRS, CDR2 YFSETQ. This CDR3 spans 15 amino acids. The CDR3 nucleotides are TGCGCCAGCAGACCCGGACCAGGGCCGCAAGAGACCCAGTACTTC. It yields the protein CASRPGPGPQETQYF.

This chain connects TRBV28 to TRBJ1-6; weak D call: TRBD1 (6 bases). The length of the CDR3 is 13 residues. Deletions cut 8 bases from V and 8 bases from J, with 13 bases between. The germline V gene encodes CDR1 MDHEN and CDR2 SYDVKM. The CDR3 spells CASLNNRDSPLHF. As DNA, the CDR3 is TGTGCCAGCCTAAATAACAGGGATTCACCCCTCCACTTT.

For the CDR3, the DNA is TGTGCCAGCAGCGTTCCGGGACAGAGTTACTCTGGGGCCAACGTCCTGACTTTC. Translation: CASSVPGQSYSGANVLTF. V and J are TRBV5-8 and TRBJ2-6; 7 nucleotides match TRBD1. V trimming: 4 bases; J trimming: 0 bases; junction bases outside the gene matches: 10. Germline CDR1 SGHTS, CDR2 YDEGEE. The CDR3 is made up of 18 amino acids.

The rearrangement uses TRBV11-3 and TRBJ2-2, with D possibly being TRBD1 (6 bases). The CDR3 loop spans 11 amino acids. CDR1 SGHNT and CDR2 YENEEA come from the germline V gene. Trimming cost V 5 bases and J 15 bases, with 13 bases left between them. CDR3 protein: CASSPGQRVFF. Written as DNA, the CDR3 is TGTGCCAGCAGCCCCGGACAGAGGGTGTTTTTT.

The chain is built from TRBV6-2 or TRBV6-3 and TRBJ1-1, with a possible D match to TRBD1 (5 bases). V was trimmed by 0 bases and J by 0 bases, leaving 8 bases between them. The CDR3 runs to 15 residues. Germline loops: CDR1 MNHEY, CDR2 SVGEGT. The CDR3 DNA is TGTGCCAGCAGTTACTCGGGGGGATTGAACACTGAAGCTTTCTTT. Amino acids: CASSYSGGLNTEAFF.

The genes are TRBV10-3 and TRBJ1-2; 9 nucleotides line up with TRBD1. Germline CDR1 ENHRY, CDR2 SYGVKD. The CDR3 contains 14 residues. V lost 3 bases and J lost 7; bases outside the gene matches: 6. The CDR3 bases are TGTGCCATCAGTGACGCGACAGGGGGTGGTGGCTACACCTTC. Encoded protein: CAISDATGGGGYTF.

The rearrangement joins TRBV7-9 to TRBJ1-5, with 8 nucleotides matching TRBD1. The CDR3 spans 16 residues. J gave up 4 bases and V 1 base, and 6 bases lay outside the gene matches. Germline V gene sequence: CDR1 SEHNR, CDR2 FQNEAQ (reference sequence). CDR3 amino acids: CASSLVAGGINQPQHF. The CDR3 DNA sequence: TGTGCCAGCAGCTTAGTGGCAGGGGGCATTAATCAGCCCCAGCATTTT. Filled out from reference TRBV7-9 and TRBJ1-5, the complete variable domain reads DTGVSQNPRHKITKRGQNVTFRCDPISEHNRLYWYRQTLGQGPEFLTYFQNEAQLEKSRLLSDRFSAERPKGSFSTLEIQRTEQGDSAMYLCASSLVAGGINQPQHFGDGTRLSIL.

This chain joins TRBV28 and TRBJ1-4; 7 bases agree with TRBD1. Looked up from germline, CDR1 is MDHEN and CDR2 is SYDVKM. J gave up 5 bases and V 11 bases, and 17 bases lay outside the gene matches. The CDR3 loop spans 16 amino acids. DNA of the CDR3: TGTGCCTCCGGAGGGGGCGGAGCAACGAGAAATGAAAAACTGTTTTTT. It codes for CASGGGGATRNEKLFF.

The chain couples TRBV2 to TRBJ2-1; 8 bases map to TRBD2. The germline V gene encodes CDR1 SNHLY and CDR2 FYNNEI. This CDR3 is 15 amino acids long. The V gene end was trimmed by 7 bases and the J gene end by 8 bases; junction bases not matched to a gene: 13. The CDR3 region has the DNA TGTGCCAGCATGGATTCCGGGAGGGCCAGATATGAGCAGTTCTTC. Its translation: CASMDSGRARYEQFF.

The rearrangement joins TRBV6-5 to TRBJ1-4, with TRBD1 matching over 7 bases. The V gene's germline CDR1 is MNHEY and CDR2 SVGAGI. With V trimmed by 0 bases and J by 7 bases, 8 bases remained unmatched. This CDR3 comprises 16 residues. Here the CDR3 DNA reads TGTGCCAGCAGTTACTCCGGAACAGGGGCGGGTGAAAAACTGTTTTTT. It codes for CASSYSGTGAGEKLFF.

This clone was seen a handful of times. The CDR3 sequence is CASSFLSDGDEQYF. CDR3 nucleotide sequence: TGTGCCAGCAGTTTTCTATCTGACGGAGACGAGCAGTACTTC. V usage is TRBV28 and J usage is TRBJ2-7; D gene ambiguous. This CDR3 region has 14 residues. Germline V gives CDR1 MDHEN, CDR2 SYDVKM. The V end was cut by 3 bases, the J end by 5 bases, with 14 bases between.

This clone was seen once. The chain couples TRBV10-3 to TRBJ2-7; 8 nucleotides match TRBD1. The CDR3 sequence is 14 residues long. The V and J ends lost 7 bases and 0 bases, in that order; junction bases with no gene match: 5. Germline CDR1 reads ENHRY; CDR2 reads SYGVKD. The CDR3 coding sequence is TGTGCCATCATGGGGACAGGTGCCTCCTACGAGCAGTACTTC. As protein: CAIMGTGASYEQYF.